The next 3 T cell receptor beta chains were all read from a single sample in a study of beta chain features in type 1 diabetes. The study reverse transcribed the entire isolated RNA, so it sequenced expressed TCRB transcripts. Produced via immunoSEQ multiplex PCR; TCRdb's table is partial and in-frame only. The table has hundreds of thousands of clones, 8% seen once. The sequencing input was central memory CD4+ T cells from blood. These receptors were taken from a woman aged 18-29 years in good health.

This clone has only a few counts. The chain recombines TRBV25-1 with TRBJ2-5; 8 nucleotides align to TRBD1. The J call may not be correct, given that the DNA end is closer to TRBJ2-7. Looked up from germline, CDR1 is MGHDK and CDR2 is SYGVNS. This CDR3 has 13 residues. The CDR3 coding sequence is TGTGCCAGCCAAGGACAGGGCAGTTCCGAGCAGTACTTC. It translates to CASQGQGSSEQYF.

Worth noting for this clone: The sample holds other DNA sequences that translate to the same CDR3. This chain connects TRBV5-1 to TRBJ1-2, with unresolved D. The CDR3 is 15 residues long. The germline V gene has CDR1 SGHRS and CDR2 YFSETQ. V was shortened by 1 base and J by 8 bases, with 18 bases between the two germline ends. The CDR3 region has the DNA TGCGCCAGCAGCTTGTTTCACCTTGGTGGCGGGGGCTACACCTTC. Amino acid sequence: CASSLFHLGGGGYTF.

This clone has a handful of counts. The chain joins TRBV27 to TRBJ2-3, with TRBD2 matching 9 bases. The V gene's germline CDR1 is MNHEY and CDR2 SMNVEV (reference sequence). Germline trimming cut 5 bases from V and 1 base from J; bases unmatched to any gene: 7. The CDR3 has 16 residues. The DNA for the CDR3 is TGTGCCAGCAGTCCTCTAGCGGGAAGGGGCACAGATACGCAGTATTTT. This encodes CASSPLAGRGTDTQYF.